These T cell receptor beta chains were read from a single sample in a study of blood T cell repertoires in COVID-19. The assay was immunoSEQ multiplex PCR, and TCRdb's table has in-frame clones only and misses some. The data hold roughly 80,000 clones, with about nine tenths observed a single time. The sequencing input was peripheral blood. The origin of the receptors is a human donor in a cohort sampled during active COVID-19. The CDR3 runs from the conserved cysteine through the conserved F or W. D genes are given only for firm matches. Clone size, where shown, is once, few, many, or a class for clones that have expanded.

D gene,clone size,J gene,V gene,CDR3 protein,CDR3 DNA
.,few,TRBJ1-5,TRBV11-2,CASSLDGRRAQHF,TGTGCCAGCAGCTTAGATGGGAGGCGGGCCCAGCATTTT
.,once,TRBJ2-7,TRBV5-1,CASSLRQGYEQYF,TGCGCCAGCAGCTTGAGGCAGGGCTACGAGCAGTACTTC
TRBD2,.,TRBJ2-7,TRBV19,CASSRGTSGSYEQYF,TGTGCCAGTAGTAGAGGGACTAGCGGGAGTTACGAGCAGTACTTC
TRBD2,.,TRBJ2-3,TRBV7-8,CASSLAGGGATDTQYF,TGTGCCAGCAGCTTAGCTGGCGGGGGGGCAACAGATACGCAGTATTTT
.,.,TRBJ2-3,TRBV6-5,CASSNRRMGTDTQYF,TGTGCCAGCAGTAATCGGAGAATGGGCACAGATACGCAGTATTTT
TRBD2,.,TRBJ2-7,TRBV11-3,CASSLGGGSWDEQYF,TGTGCCAGCAGCTTAGGGGGAGGGAGCTGGGACGAGCAGTACTTC
.,.,TRBJ1-2,TRBV4-1,CASSQTPDRPYGYTF,TGCGCCAGCAGCCAGACCCCCGACAGGCCCTATGGCTACACCTTC
TRBD1,.,TRBJ2-5,TRBV7-3,CASSAQGQRQETQYF,TGTGCCAGCAGCGCGCAGGGACAGAGACAAGAGACCCAGTACTTC
.,.,TRBJ2-5,TRBV20-1,CSASSLAVQETQYF,TGCAGTGCTAGTAGCTTAGCGGTCCAAGAGACCCAGTACTTC
.,.,TRBJ1-1,TRBV19,CASSGLGQMNTEAFF,TGTGCCAGTAGCGGACTGGGACAAATGAACACTGAAGCTTTCTTT
.,.,TRBJ2-3,TRBV5-6,CASSLGGDTQYF,TGTGCCAGCAGCTTGGGAGGGGATACGCAGTATTTT
.,.,TRBJ2-5,TRBV6-5,CASRARQTKETQYF,TGTGCCAGCAGGGCCCGACAGACGAAAGAGACCCAGTACTTC
.,.,TRBJ2-5,TRBV7-2,CASSYSRREETQYF,TGTGCCAGCAGCTACTCTAGGCGCGAGGAGACCCAGTACTTC
.,once,TRBJ2-2,TRBV3-1/TRBV3-2,CASSQVGGTGELFF,TGTGCCAGCAGCCAAGTGGGGGGCACCGGGGAGCTGTTTTTT
.,.,TRBJ2-1,TRBV6-5,CASRQGSFGEQFF,TGTGCCAGCAGACAGGGTAGTTTTGGTGAGCAGTTCTTC
.,.,TRBJ2-1,TRBV12-3/TRBV12-4,CASSSRVKQFF,TGTGCCAGCAGTTCCCGGGTCAAGCAGTTCTTC